This T cell receptor (beta chain) was captured in a study of cytomegalovirus exposure and HLA in healthy donors. As for this clone: Its antigen is unknown.

General study results and limits: High specificity and sensitivity for cytomegalovirus status were reported for the classifier. Upon later analysis, HLA-associated TCR beta chains proved more clonally expanded than other, equally common chains.

13 Jbeta primers and 60 Vbeta primers were used for the PCR. Sequenced by immunoSEQ multiplex PCR; TCRdb stores in-frame clones only, minus some. The sample holds over 100,000 clones, roughly 63% seen once. V lost 1 base to trimming and J lost 0 bases, with 8 bases between them. The germline CDR1 and CDR2 sequences are SGHDT and YYEEEE. The CDR3 is 15 residues long. This receptor was taken from a woman in her 70s in good health and CMV-seropositive. This chain uses TRBV5-6 with TRBJ1-3; D remains ambiguous. The sequencing sample was made of PBMCs. CDR3 residues: CASSLYQISGNTIYF. CDR3 coding DNA: TGTGCCAGCAGCTTGTATCAGATCTCTGGAAACACCATATATTTT.